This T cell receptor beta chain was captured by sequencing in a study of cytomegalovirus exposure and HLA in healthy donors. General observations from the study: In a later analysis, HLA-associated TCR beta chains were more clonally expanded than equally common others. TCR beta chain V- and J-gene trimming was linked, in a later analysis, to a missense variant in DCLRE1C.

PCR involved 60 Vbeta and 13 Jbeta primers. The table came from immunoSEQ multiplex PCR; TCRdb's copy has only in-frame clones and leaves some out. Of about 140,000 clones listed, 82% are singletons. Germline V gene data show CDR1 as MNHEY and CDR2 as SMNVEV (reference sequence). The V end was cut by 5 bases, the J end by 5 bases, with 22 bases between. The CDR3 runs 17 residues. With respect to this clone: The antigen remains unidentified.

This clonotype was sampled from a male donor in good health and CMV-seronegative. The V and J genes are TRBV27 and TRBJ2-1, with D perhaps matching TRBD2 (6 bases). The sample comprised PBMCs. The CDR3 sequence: CASSPTWDSRRDNEQFF. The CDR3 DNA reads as TGTGCCAGCAGTCCAACCTGGGACTCGAGGAGAGACAATGAGCAGTTCTTC.